This TCR beta chain was obtained from a study of early T cells in non-severe SARS-CoV-2 infection. TCRdb re-called the 5' RACE reads with MiXCR, one entry per CDR3 protein. This sample has roughly 64,000 distinct CDR3 sequences, with over 10% found just once. This clonotype occurred a few times. The germline CDR1 and CDR2 sequences are SGHRS and YFSETQ. V dropped 0 bases and J dropped 5 bases, with 13 bases sitting between them. This CDR3 region has 15 residues. The sequence was obtained from an adult who was a healthcare worker with PCR-confirmed SARS-CoV-2 infection or an uninfected control (not recorded which). The rearrangement joins TRBV5-1 to TRBJ2-3; no firm D call. Material for sequencing was whole blood. The CDR3 region is CASSLGAASGDTQYF. The DNA of the CDR3 is TGCGCCAGCAGCTTGGGAGCCGCCAGTGGAGATACGCAGTATTTT.